This TCR beta chain was sequenced in a study of cytomegalovirus exposure and HLA in healthy donors. Across the whole study: When 398 donors were genotyped, 80% to 90% of them were found to fall in the Caucasian-associated ancestry cluster.

Vbeta (60) and Jbeta (13) primers were used in the PCR. The data were produced by immunoSEQ multiplex PCR, yet TCRdb's version contains in-frame clones alone and is incomplete. The sample consists of around 210,000 clones, 75% to 85% of them appearing once. In germline, CDR1 is KGHSH, CDR2 LQKENI. Unmatched junction bases numbered 4, after V lost 8 bases and J lost 5 bases. This CDR3 contains 12 residues. Likely unrecorded immune exposures existed in these nominally healthy donors. This TCR came from a woman in her 40s in good health and CMV-seronegative. The rearrangement links TRBV18 to TRBJ2-5; 8 bases are shared with TRBD1. Sequencing input: PBMCs. The CDR3 DNA follows: TGTGCCAGCCGCGACAGGGGTGAGACCCAGTACTTC. Residues: CASRDRGETQYF.